This TCR beta chain was sequenced during a study of cytomegalovirus exposure and HLA in healthy donors. The primer mix had 60 Vbeta and 13 Jbeta primers. Libraries were prepared by immunoSEQ multiplex PCR; TCRdb keeps only in-frame clonotypes and omits some of them. The sample lists roughly 160,000 clones; around 80% were seen once. V was clipped by 6 bases and J by 5 bases; unmatched bases: 7. There are 14 residues in the CDR3. Per the germline V gene, CDR1 is SNHLY and CDR2 is FYNNEI. This clone was recorded only once. The chain joins TRBV2 to TRBJ1-1, with 9 bases lining up with TRBD1. This clonotype originated in a woman aged 50 to 60 in good health and CMV-seropositive. The sequencing sample was made of PBMCs. The CDR3 DNA sequence: TGTGCCAGCAGGACACAGGGGGCAGGGACTGAAGCTTTCTTT. This encodes CASRTQGAGTEAFF.